The next 18 T cell receptor beta chains were all read from a single sample in a study of T cell clonality in common variable immunodeficiency. Assay used: immunoSEQ multiplex PCR; TCRdb lists only in-frame clones, some missing. The repertoire consists of some 50,000 clones, none detected only once. Specimen: peripheral blood mononuclear cells. Receptors were obtained from a person aged 18 to 70 in good health.

This clone has only a few counts. The sequenced fragment ends 3 residues before the CDR3 boundary, so the rest is inferred from the germline J gene. The chain recombines TRBV20-1 with TRBJ1-1; D perhaps matches TRBD1 (5 bases). The CDR3 has 13 residues. Trimming shortened V by 3 bases and J by 5 bases, and 13 bases separated the two germline ends. CDR1 and CDR2 from the germline V gene are DFQATT and SNEGSKA (reference sequence). CDR3 bases read: TGCAGTGCTAGTTCAGGGAGGCGAACTGAA. Translating gives CSASSGRRTE. The full-length CDR3 reads as CSASSGRRTEAFF.

There are many counts of this clone. The read terminates 3 residues before the CDR3 end, so the remaining end is supplied by the germline J gene. This chain connects TRBV7-8 to TRBJ2-7; no reliable D call. Per germline, CDR1 SGHVS and CDR2 FQNEAQ. Deletions cut 5 bases from V and 0 bases from J, with 5 bases between. The CDR3 consists of 12 residues. This chain's CDR3 is CASSPGSYEQYF. The DNA read from the CDR3 is TGTGCCAGCAGCCCAGGCTCCTACGAG.

The sample holds many counts of this clone. The CDR3 loop reads CASTSYRDRGGGELFF. CDR3 DNA, as far as it was read: TGTGCCAGCACCTCATACCGGGACAGGGGAGGCGGGGAG. The rearrangement uses TRBV12-3 or TRBV12-4 and TRBJ2-2; 10 nucleotides align to TRBD1. The read gets to within 3 residues of the CDR3 end, and the germline J gene fills in the rest. V dropped 7 bases and J dropped 7; count of bases not matched to a gene: 12. The CDR3 loop spans 16 amino acids.

Worth noting for this clone: The read comes to an end 3 residues before the CDR3 does, leaving the germline J gene to fill in the end. This chain links TRBV19 with TRBJ1-5; unclear D gene. CDR1 and CDR2 (germline): LNHDA, SQIVND (reference sequence). V lost 0 bases and J lost 9, with 18 bases in between. The CDR3 has 16 amino acids. This CDR3 reads CASSIDQPTGVSPQHF. The sequenced CDR3 bases are TGTGCCAGTAGTATAGATCAACCAACGGGTGTATCGCCC. Supplemented by reference TRBV19 and TRBJ1-5, the full variable domain reads DGGITQSPKYLFRKEGQNVTLSCEQNLNHDAMYWYRQDPGQGLRLIYYSQIVNDFQKGDIAEGYSVSREKKESFPLTVTSAQKNPTAFYLCASSIDQPTGVSPQHFGDGTRLSIL.

In regard to this clone: The read terminates 3 residues ahead of where the CDR3 ends, so the germline J gene completes it. The V call is TRBV7-8, the J call TRBJ1-2; D is undetermined. Trimming took 2 bases from V and 2 from J, leaving 15 bases between them. The CDR3 extends over 16 amino acids. Germline CDR1 SGHVS, CDR2 FQNEAQ. The CDR3 is CASSLTLTDANYGYTF. CDR3 DNA (partial): TGTGCCAGCAGCTTAACCCTAACAGACGCCAACTATGGC.

As to this clone: The missing CDR3 end, 3 residues past where the read stops, is filled in from the germline J gene. Other DNA sequences in this sample translate to the same CDR3. The chain carries TRBV5-1 and TRBJ1-2; tentatively, D is TRBD1 (5 bases). Germline V lookup: CDR1 SGHRS, CDR2 YFSETQ. The CDR3 is 13 amino acids. CDR3 DNA (partial): TGCGCCAGCAGCTTGGCCACAGGCGAGGGA. Protein sequence: CASSLATGEG. The whole CDR3 region reads CASSLATGEGYTF.

The sample holds a few counts of this clone. The CDR3 end falls 3 residues outside the read, so it is completed with the germline J gene. The rearrangement links TRBV7-9 to TRBJ1-2, with a weak D call TRBD1 (5 bases). This CDR3 contains 15 residues. Germline values: CDR1 SEHNR, CDR2 FQNEAQ (reference sequence). CDR3 in amino acids: CASSLTTEISYDYTF. CDR3 DNA (partial): TGTGCCAGCAGCCTAACGACAGAAATTTCCTACGAC. Combining the CDR3 with reference TRBV7-9 and TRBJ1-2 gives the whole variable domain DTGVSQNPRHKITKRGQNVTFRCDPISEHNRLYWYRQTLGQGPEFLTYFQNEAQLEKSRLLSDRFSAERPKGSFSTLEIQRTEQGDSAMYLCASSLTTEISYDYTFGSGTRLTVV.

Note on this clone: The read terminates 3 residues before the CDR3 end, so the remaining end is supplied by the germline J gene. V and J are TRBV7-6 and TRBJ2-1, with a tentative D call TRBD2 (6 bases). This CDR3 comprises 18 residues. Germline CDR1 SGHVS, CDR2 FNYEAQ. The ends were cut back, 0 bases at V and 1 base at J, with 16 bases in the middle. The CDR3 here is CASSLAAGGVASYNEQFF. The CDR3 DNA, read in part, is TGTGCCAGCAGCTTAGCGGCGGGCGGGGTGGCTTCCTACAATGAG.

This clone was seen repeatedly, ten times or more. Read sequence stops 3 residues before the CDR3 end, and the germline J gene provides the missing end. The chain links TRBV2 to TRBJ2-1; 9 positions match TRBD2. CDR1 and CDR2 from the germline V gene are SNHLY and FYNNEI. The CDR3 spans 19 residues. V trimming: 5 bases; J trimming: 7 bases; junction bases outside the gene matches: 21. The CDR3 loop is CASSHRPSVVVAGENEQFF. The DNA read from the CDR3 is TGTGCCAGCAGTCATCGTCCCTCGGTCGTCGTAGCGGGAGAGAATGAG.

This clone was observed many times. The covered CDR3 bases are TGTGCCAGCAGCCAAGCCTCCCGTGACTATGGC. Its protein is CASSQASRDYG. The entire CDR3 sequence reads CASSQASRDYGYTF. The rearrangement joins TRBV4-2 to TRBJ1-2; no reliable D call. With the read ending 3 residues before the CDR3 end, the germline J gene is used to fill in that end. Trimming pared 1 base from V and 3 bases from J, leaving 9 bases between. Germline values: CDR1 LGHNA, CDR2 YNFKEQ. CDR3 size: 14 residues.

This clone was seen repeatedly, ten times or more. The read comes to an end 3 residues before the CDR3 does, leaving the germline J gene to fill in the end. The rearrangement uses TRBV10-2 and TRBJ2-2, with D maybe TRBD1 (6 bases). The CDR3 consists of 15 residues. From germline, CDR1 is WSHSY and CDR2 SAAADI. Trimming cost V 3 bases and J 2 bases, with 10 bases left between them. The CDR3 sequence is CASSDPGVNTGELFF. The sequenced CDR3 bases are TGCGCCAGCAGTGACCCAGGGGTTAACACCGGGGAG.

This clone appeared many times. With the read ending 3 residues before the CDR3 end, the germline J gene is used to fill in that end. The chain recombines TRBV6-2 or TRBV6-3 with TRBJ2-2; D is perhaps TRBD1 (5 bases). CDR1 is MNHEY and CDR2 is SVGEGT in the germline V gene. The length of the CDR3 is 14 residues. V lost 6 bases and J 1 base, leaving 9 bases between the germline ends. CDR3 DNA, as far as it was read: TGTGCCAGCAGCTATACAGGGAACACCGGGGAG. It codes for CASSYTGNTGE. The CDR3, in full, reads CASSYTGNTGELFF.

In this sample, this clone turned up many times. The read stops 3 residues short of the end of the CDR3; the missing end is completed from the germline J gene. The chain combines TRBV5-8 with TRBJ2-5, with D possibly matching TRBD1 (5 bases). This CDR3 has 15 residues. Trimming removed 0 bases from V and 4 bases from J, with 13 bases in between. Looked up from germline, CDR1 is SGHTS and CDR2 is YDEGEE. The covered CDR3 bases are TGTGCCAGCAGCTTGGAAGGGGTCTTGAGAGAGACC. It yields the protein CASSLEGVLRET. The CDR3 in its entirety is CASSLEGVLRETQYF.

This clone was seen ten or more times. The observed sequence ends 3 residues before the CDR3 terminus, with the missing tail filled in from the germline J gene. The chain combines TRBV7-2 with TRBJ2-3; D is unresolved. The germline V gene encodes CDR1 SGHTA and CDR2 FQGNSA. V lost 6 bases to trimming and J lost 3 bases, with 7 bases between them. The CDR3 is 12 amino acids. The sequenced part of the CDR3 DNA is TGTGCCAGCAGACCAACAACAGATACG. It yields the protein CASRPTTDT. The entire CDR3 protein is CASRPTTDTQYF.

This clone has ten or more counts. The read finishes 3 residues shy of the CDR3 end, and the germline J gene is used to complete it. The chain has TRBV20-1 and TRBJ2-5; D remains ambiguous. Germline V gene data show CDR1 as DFQATT and CDR2 as SNEGSKA (reference sequence). The ends were cut back, 3 bases at V and 1 base at J, with 6 bases in the middle. The CDR3 loop spans 12 amino acids. CDR3 sequence: CSARRLQETQYF. CDR3 DNA, as far as it was read: TGCAGTGCTAGGCGACTCCAAGAGACC.

This clone has a handful of counts. Coverage ceases 3 residues before the CDR3 finishes, and the germline J gene fills in the end. The J gene is TRBJ2-3, the V gene TRBV6-2 or TRBV6-3; possibly TRBD2 for D (5 bases). The CDR3 spans 15 residues. Germline V gene lookup returns CDR1 MNHEY and CDR2 SVGEGT. The chain's CDR3 is CASSYGGVGNQPQYF. Partial CDR3 DNA: TGTGCCAGCAGTTACGGAGGCGTGGGCAATCAGCCG.

To note about this clone: Mismatch with germline at one junction end may stem from a read error. Read coverage stops 3 residues before the CDR3 terminus; the germline J gene supplies the remainder. The sample holds other DNA sequences that translate to the same CDR3. The J gene is TRBJ2-5, the V gene TRBV7-9; TRBD1 might be the D (6 bases). Germline V gives CDR1 SEHNR, CDR2 FQNEAQ (reference sequence). The CDR3 has 13 residues. The part of the CDR3 DNA that was read is TGTGCCGGCAGCTTACAGGGTGGAGAGACC. Translation gives CAGSLQGGET. Given in full, the CDR3 is CAGSLQGGETQYF.

This clone was seen at least ten times. Coverage ceases 3 residues before the CDR3 finishes, and the germline J gene fills in the end. J is TRBJ2-5 and V is TRBV2, with 11 nucleotides matching TRBD2. The CDR3 consists of 13 residues. J lost 5 bases, V lost 6 bases, and 2 bases had no gene match. CDR1 and CDR2 from the germline V gene are SNHLY and FYNNEI. The CDR3 region is CASRTSGVETQYF. The CDR3 bases that were read are TGTGCCAGCAGGACTAGCGGGGTTGAGACC.